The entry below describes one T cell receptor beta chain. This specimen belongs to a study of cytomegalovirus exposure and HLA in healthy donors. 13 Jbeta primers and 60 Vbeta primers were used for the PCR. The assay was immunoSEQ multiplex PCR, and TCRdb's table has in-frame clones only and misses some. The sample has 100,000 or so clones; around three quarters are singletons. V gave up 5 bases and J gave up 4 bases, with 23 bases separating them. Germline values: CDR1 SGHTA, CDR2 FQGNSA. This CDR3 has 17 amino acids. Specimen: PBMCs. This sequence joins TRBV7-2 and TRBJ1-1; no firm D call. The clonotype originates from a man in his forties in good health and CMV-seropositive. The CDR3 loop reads CASSRLVDLLSGTEAFF. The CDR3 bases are TGTGCCAGCAGCCGCCTTGTTGATCTTCTTAGCGGCACTGAAGCTTTCTTT.